Following are 13 T cell receptor beta chains from one sample sequenced in a study of blood T cell repertoires in COVID-19. Profiled with immunoSEQ multiplex PCR; TCRdb holds only in-frame clones, not every one. The sample contains about 310,000 clones, around 87% of which appear only once. Sequenced: peripheral blood. These receptors were taken from a woman aged 50 to 60 who had recovered from COVID-19.

V usage is TRBV11-2 and J usage is TRBJ1-2; tentative D call: TRBD1 (5 bases). Germline V gene sequence: CDR1 SGHAT, CDR2 FQNNGV. The CDR3 is made up of 17 amino acids. V was shortened by 7 bases and J by 1 base, with 22 bases between the two germline ends. The CDR3 nucleotides are TGTGCCAGCATCCCAGGGCAGGGCGCCCCCCATAACTATGGCTACACCTTC. It is translated as CASIPGQGAPHNYGYTF.

The genes are TRBV11-2 and TRBJ2-1; no reliable D call. The CDR3 totals 14 residues. Germline-derived CDR1 and CDR2 are SGHAT and FQNNGV. Trimming shortened V by 2 bases and J by 0 bases, and 5 bases separated the two germline ends. As DNA, the CDR3 is TGTGCCAGCAGCTTAACAAGCTCCTACAATGAGCAGTTCTTC. Translating it yields CASSLTSSYNEQFF.

Only one count was recorded for this clone. V gene TRBV19 combines with J gene TRBJ2-3; 10 nucleotides align to TRBD2. The germline V gene has CDR1 LNHDA and CDR2 SQIVND (reference sequence). CDR3 length: 15 amino acids. V lost 10 bases, J lost 2 bases, and 9 bases stayed unmatched. The CDR3 reads CATSRGLANTDTQYF. CDR3 nucleotide sequence: TGTGCCACCTCGCGGGGACTAGCGAACACAGATACGCAGTATTTT.

This chain links TRBV4-3 with TRBJ2-5, with TRBD2 identical over 8 bases. V shed 7 bases, J shed 1 base, and the junction held 20 bases outside the gene matches. Germline V gives CDR1 LGHNA, CDR2 YSLEER. CDR3 length: 19 amino acids. The CDR3 DNA reads TGCGCCAGCATCTTAAAACGCCGGGGGAATAGCGGGGTCCAAGAGACCCAGTACTTC. Residues: CASILKRRGNSGVQETQYF.

The CDR3: CASSRDSYEQYF. CDR3 coding DNA: TGCGCCAGCAGTCGAGACAGCTACGAGCAGTACTTC. The V call is TRBV23-1, the J call TRBJ2-7; a weak D match, TRBD1 (5 bases). TRBV23-1 is identified as an open reading frame with a role that is uncertain. The CDR3 length is 12 residues. Trimming shortened V by 4 bases and J by 3 bases, and 7 bases separated the two germline ends.

This chain uses TRBV9 with TRBJ2-7, with D possibly being TRBD2 (6 bases). Germline V lookup: CDR1 SGDLS, CDR2 YYNGEE. Deletions cut 2 bases from V and 6 bases from J, with 15 bases between. The CDR3 extends over 14 amino acids. The CDR3 DNA reads TGTGCCAGCAGCGTCGGGGGAGGCCCGTCCGAGCAGTACTTC. It specifies CASSVGGGPSEQYF.

The chain employs TRBV7-6 and TRBJ2-7; 10 nucleotides align to TRBD2. V dropped 1 base and J dropped 3; count of bases not matched to a gene: 6. CDR1 and CDR2 from the germline V gene are SGHVS and FNYEAQ. The CDR3 consists of 16 residues. The CDR3 spells CASSLDHLAGVYEQYF. The CDR3 nucleotides are TGTGCCAGCAGCTTAGACCACCTAGCGGGAGTCTACGAGCAGTACTTC. The full variable domain, completed using reference TRBV7-6 and TRBJ2-7, is GAGVSQSPRYKVTKRGQDVALRCDPISGHVSLYWYRQALGQGPEFLTYFNYEAQQDKSGLPNDRFSAERPEGSISTLTIQRTEQRDSAMYRCASSLDHLAGVYEQYFGPGTRLTVT.

The chain couples TRBV4-1 to TRBJ2-1; 11 positions agree with TRBD2. V shed 3 bases and J 6 bases; nucleotides not matched to a gene: 7. CDR1 and CDR2 (germline): MGHRA, YSYEKL. The CDR3 sequence is 16 residues long. The CDR3 sequence: CASSQSGLAGVNEQFF. The CDR3 coding sequence is TGCGCCAGCAGCCAGAGCGGACTAGCGGGTGTCAATGAGCAGTTCTTC.

This chain connects TRBV18 to TRBJ2-3, with 7 bases fitting TRBD2. There are 15 residues in the CDR3. V dropped 3 bases and J dropped 8; count of bases not matched to a gene: 11. Germline V gene data show CDR1 as KGHSH and CDR2 as LQKENI. Here the CDR3 reads CASSPSAGAAATQYF. The CDR3 nucleotides read TGTGCCAGCTCACCTTCGGCGGGAGCGGCAGCTACGCAGTATTTT.

This clone was recorded only once. This chain joins TRBV10-3 and TRBJ2-7; D gene unclear. The CDR3 extends over 13 amino acids. Germline CDR1 is ENHRY and CDR2 is SYGVKD. The V end was cut by 0 bases, the J end by 2 bases, with 5 bases between. CDR3 residues: CAISESRPYEQYF. In DNA, the CDR3 is TGTGCCATCAGTGAGTCGAGGCCCTACGAGCAGTACTTC.

The chain is built from TRBV15 and TRBJ1-2, with D possibly matching TRBD1 (5 bases). The CDR3 contains 17 residues. V gave up 0 bases and J gave up 2 bases, with 16 bases separating them. Germline V CDR1 and CDR2: LNHNV, YYDKDF (reference sequence). In DNA, the CDR3 is TGTGCCACCAGCAGAGATCAGGGCAGGAAAATAAACTATGGCTACACCTTC. It is translated as CATSRDQGRKINYGYTF.

The CDR3 here is CSASRRLAGPTGELFF. The CDR3 nucleotides read TGCAGTGCTAGTCGAAGACTAGCGGGACCAACCGGGGAGCTGTTTTTT. J is TRBJ2-2 and V is TRBV20-1; 11 bases align to TRBD2. The germline V gene has CDR1 DFQATT and CDR2 SNEGSKA (reference sequence). With 3 bases clipped from V and 5 bases from J, the junction kept 8 bases outside the gene matches. This CDR3 is 16 amino acids long.

The CDR3: CSASIFGTRNTEAFF. The CDR3, as DNA: TGCAGTGCTAGTATATTTGGCACCAGGAACACTGAAGCTTTCTTT. V is TRBV20-1 and J is TRBJ1-1; D remains unclear. Germline V gene sequence: CDR1 DFQATT, CDR2 SNEGSKA (reference sequence). The ends were cut back, 3 bases at V and 1 base at J, with 15 bases in the middle. The CDR3 length is 15 residues.